Shown below are 25 T cell receptor beta chains from a single sample sequenced in a study of identical twins. TCRdb processed the 5' RACE reads anew with MiXCR; each CDR3 protein has one entry. Of roughly 250,000 distinct CDR3 sequences in the sample, 7.5% were seen once. This sample also appeared in a second study, on yellow fever vaccine responses in identical twins.

The sequenced sample was CD8+ T cells sorted from blood. The receptor source for this set is a young woman in good health.

This clonotype was counted only a few times. This chain connects TRBV3-1 to TRBJ2-1; 7 positions match TRBD2. CDR3 size: 15 residues. V gave up 1 base and J gave up 4 bases; unmatched junction bases: 4. Germline assignment: CDR1 LGHDT and CDR2 YNNKEL (reference sequence). The CDR3 here is CASSQAGLGYNEQFF. The CDR3 nucleotides read TGTGCCAGCAGCCAAGCTGGACTAGGGTACAATGAGCAGTTCTTC.

The chain carries TRBV29-1 and TRBJ2-3, with 12 nucleotides matching TRBD2. Looked up from germline, CDR1 is SQVTM and CDR2 is ANQGSEA. This CDR3 has 15 residues. The V and J ends lost 6 bases and 0 bases, in that order; junction bases with no gene match: 4. CDR3 nucleotides: TGCAGCGTCGAACTAGCGGGAGGTAGCACAGATACGCAGTATTTT. Its protein product is CSVELAGGSTDTQYF.

This clonotype was seen only a few times. CDR3 sequence reads: CASSPSATPSYEQYF. The CDR3 coding sequence is TGTGCCAGCAGCCCCTCCGCGACACCCTCCTACGAGCAGTACTTC. This chain joins TRBV7-9 and TRBJ2-7; D gene uncertain. The CDR3 sequence is 15 residues long. The V end lost 5 bases, the J end lost 0 bases, and 14 bases lay between the germline ends. CDR1 SEHNR and CDR2 FQNEAQ come from the germline V gene (reference sequence). Complete variable domain (other parts from reference TRBV7-9 and TRBJ2-7): DTGVSQNPRHKITKRGQNVTFRCDPISEHNRLYWYRQTLGQGPEFLTYFQNEAQLEKSRLLSDRFSAERPKGSFSTLEIQRTEQGDSAMYLCASSPSATPSYEQYFGPGTRLTVT.

Comments on this clonotype: This could be a read error, since a much larger clone is one nucleotide away. This sequence joins TRBV15 and TRBJ2-2; D is uncertain. CDR1 and CDR2 (germline): LNHNV, YYDKDF (reference sequence). The CDR3 spans 17 residues. CDR3 region: CANSRDLGTASTGELFF. Written as DNA, the CDR3 is TGTGCCAACAGCAGAGATTTGGGAACAGCGAGCACCGGGGAGCTGTTTTTT. Using reference TRBV15 and TRBJ2-2 for the parts outside the CDR3, the full variable domain is DAMVIQNPRYQVTQFGKPVTLSCSQTLNHNVMYWYQQKSSQAPKLLFHYYDKDFNNEADTPDNFQSRRPNTSFCFLDIRSPGLGDTAMYLCANSRDLGTASTGELFFGEGSRLTVL.

The chain couples TRBV4-1 to TRBJ2-5; D ambiguous. CDR1 and CDR2 from the germline V gene are MGHRA and YSYEKL. The CDR3 is 14 amino acids. The V end lost 0 bases, the J end lost 4 bases, and 9 bases lay between the germline ends. Written as DNA, the CDR3 is TGCGCCAGCAGCCAAGAGCGGTTAGGAGAGACCCAGTACTTC. Encoded protein: CASSQERLGETQYF.

This clonotype was picked up a small number of times. The V gene is TRBV7-9, the J gene TRBJ2-5; no clear D. Trimming took off 5 bases at V and 1 base at J, with 11 bases between the two ends. The CDR3 has 14 residues. Germline CDR1 SEHNR, CDR2 FQNEAQ (reference sequence). As DNA, the CDR3 is TGTGCCAGCAGCAAAGCGAATTTCCAAGAGACCCAGTACTTC. This gives the protein CASSKANFQETQYF.

This clonotype was picked up a small number of times. The chain has TRBV4-1 and TRBJ1-6; D is undetermined. CDR1 and CDR2 from the germline V gene are MGHRA and YSYEKL. The CDR3 is 16 amino acids. V lost 3 bases to trimming and J lost 0 bases, with 9 bases between them. CDR3 sequence: CASSQNPSSYNSPLHF. Written as DNA, the CDR3 is TGCGCCAGCAGCCAGAATCCCAGCTCCTATAATTCACCCCTCCACTTT.

This clonotype was picked up many times. The chain links TRBV29-1 to TRBJ2-7, with TRBD2 matching 13 bases. The CDR3 loop spans 15 amino acids. J was trimmed by 1 base and V by 6 bases; bases with no gene match: 6. Germline loops: CDR1 SQVTM, CDR2 ANQGSEA. The CDR3 spells CSVRTSGSGSYEQYF. The CDR3 region has the DNA TGCAGCGTACGGACTAGCGGGAGCGGTTCCTACGAGCAGTACTTC.

Worth noting for this clonotype: Given a much more abundant clone one base away, this may be a read error. The chain combines TRBV3-1 with TRBJ2-1; unclear D gene. The CDR3 length is 13 residues. CDR1 and CDR2 from the germline V gene are LGHDT and YNNKEL (reference sequence). The CDR3 is CATSQPSGDEQFF. CDR3 sequence (DNA): TGTGCCACCAGCCAACCTAGTGGTGATGAGCAGTTCTTC.

There are many counts of this clonotype. The chain combines TRBV5-6 with TRBJ1-3; TRBD1 is a possible D gene (5 bases). Germline assignment: CDR1 SGHDT and CDR2 YYEEEE. The CDR3 has 14 amino acids. V was shortened by 1 base and J by 8 bases, with 13 bases between the two germline ends. CDR3 sequence (DNA): TGTGCCAGCAGCTTGTTCCAGGGCTGGTACACCATATATTTT. Translating it yields CASSLFQGWYTIYF.

The sample holds a few counts of this clonotype. The chain employs TRBV20-1 and TRBJ2-1; D is possibly TRBD2 (6 bases). The CDR3 has 14 amino acids. V lost 5 bases, J lost 3 bases, and 14 bases lay in between. Germline V lookup: CDR1 DFQATT, CDR2 SNEGSKA (reference sequence). The DNA for the CDR3 is TGCAGTGCTGACCCCCTGCGGGACTACAATGAGCAGTTCTTC. It is translated as CSADPLRDYNEQFF.

In this sample, this clonotype turned up a few times. The rearrangement joins TRBV7-7 to TRBJ2-2; 7 bases agree with TRBD1. This CDR3 has 14 amino acids. J lost 1 base, V lost 4 bases, and 0 bases had no gene match. Per germline, CDR1 SSHAT and CDR2 FNYEAQ (reference sequence). The CDR3 DNA reads as TGTGCCAGCAGCTACAGGGGGAACACCGGGGAGCTGTTTTTT. It is translated as CASSYRGNTGELFF. The full variable domain, completed using reference TRBV7-7 and TRBJ2-2, is GAGVSQSPRYKVTKRGQDVTLRCDPISSHATLYWYQQALGQGPEFLTYFNYEAQPDKSGLPSDRFSAERPEGSISTLTIQRTEQRDSAMYRCASSYRGNTGELFFGEGSRLTVL.

This rearrangement joins TRBV7-8 to TRBJ1-1, with a tentative D call TRBD1 (6 bases). Germline V gives CDR1 SGHVS, CDR2 FQNEAQ. V was shortened by 6 bases and J by 3 bases, with 14 bases between the two germline ends. The CDR3 has 14 amino acids. Here the CDR3 DNA reads TGTGCCAGCAGATTGGACAGAGATTACACTGAAGCTTTCTTT. Translation gives CASRLDRDYTEAFF.

CDR3 coding DNA: TGTGCCATCGGCCCCGGGACCGGGTCCTCACCCCTCCACTTT. This codes for CAIGPGTGSSPLHF. The chain uses TRBV5-2 and TRBJ1-6; the table names TRBD1, a call not compared with the DNA. TRBV5-2 is designated a pseudogene. The CDR3 extends over 14 amino acids.

In this sample, this clonotype turned up many times. The V call is TRBV25-1, the J call TRBJ1-3; D is uncertain. Germline V gene lookup returns CDR1 MGHDK and CDR2 SYGVNS. The CDR3 has 14 residues. V gave up 6 bases and J gave up 8 bases, with 17 bases separating them. CDR3 coding DNA: TGTGCCAGCAGCGGTCACCGACCGGCGGACACCATATATTTT. Translation: CASSGHRPADTIYF.

This clonotype was seen repeatedly, ten times or more. The gene calls are TRBV3-1 and TRBJ1-2, with TRBD1 identical over 11 bases. Trimming at V came to 0 bases and at J to 4 bases, leaving 7 bases not matched to a gene. The germline CDR1 and CDR2 sequences are LGHDT and YNNKEL (reference sequence). This CDR3 spans 17 amino acids. The CDR3 loop is CASSQDPWTGGAYGYTF. The CDR3 DNA reads as TGTGCCAGCAGCCAAGATCCATGGACAGGGGGCGCCTATGGCTACACCTTC.

The rearrangement links TRBV7-6 to TRBJ2-5, with D perhaps matching TRBD1 (6 bases). The length of the CDR3 is 13 residues. Germline lookup yields CDR1 SGHVS and CDR2 FNYEAQ. V was shortened by 5 bases and J by 3 bases, with 10 bases between the two germline ends. The CDR3 loop is CASSHRVKETQYF. The CDR3 DNA sequence: TGTGCCAGCAGCCACAGGGTCAAAGAGACCCAGTACTTC.

The rearrangement joins TRBV2 to TRBJ2-3; 8 bases match TRBD2. The CDR3 loop spans 15 amino acids. Germline CDR1 and CDR2: SNHLY and FYNNEI. J was trimmed by 0 bases and V by 4 bases; bases with no gene match: 3. The CDR3 here is CASSGGGTSTDTQYF. In nucleotides, the CDR3 is TGTGCCAGCAGTGGCGGGGGGACAAGCACAGATACGCAGTATTTT. Variable domain in full (rest from reference TRBV2 and TRBJ2-3): EPEVTQTPSHQVTQMGQEVILRCVPISNHLYFYWYRQILGQKVEFLVSFYNNEISEKSEIFDDQFSVERPDGSNFTLKIRSTKLEDSAMYFCASSGGGTSTDTQYFGPGTRLTVL.

The rearrangement links TRBV14 to TRBJ2-2, with no clear D. The CDR3 contains 14 residues. Trimming cost V 4 bases and J 9 bases, with 15 bases left between them. Germline V gene data show CDR1 as SGHDN and CDR2 as FVKESK. CDR3 nucleotide sequence: TGTGCCAGCAGCCCCCGATTTCCCGGCCGGGAGCTGTTTTTT. It codes for CASSPRFPGRELFF.

There are a few counts of this clonotype. The rearrangement uses TRBV11-2 and TRBJ2-1; D is unresolved. The CDR3 runs 17 residues. Looked up from germline, CDR1 is SGHAT and CDR2 is FQNNGV. V was clipped by 1 base and J by 0 bases, with 13 bases between them. The CDR3 nucleotides are TGTGCCAGCAGCTTAGGTCCTGGCGCGAGCTCCTACAATGAGCAGTTCTTC. Amino acid sequence: CASSLGPGASSYNEQFF.

The table lists this clonotype with a few counts. CDR3 DNA sequence: TGTGCCAGCAGCTTAAGTATAGGGAGAGAGACCCAGTACTTC. Protein product: CASSLSIGRETQYF. This chain connects TRBV13 to TRBJ2-5; maybe TRBD2 (5 bases). This CDR3 region has 14 residues. Germline loops: CDR1 PRHDT, CDR2 FYEKMQ (reference sequence). Trimming took off 2 bases at V and 4 bases at J, with 11 bases between the two ends.

At least ten counts were recorded for this clonotype. This sequence joins TRBV2 and TRBJ2-1; D is ambiguous. Germline assignment: CDR1 SNHLY and CDR2 FYNNEI. Trimming took 10 bases from V and 2 from J, leaving 9 bases between them. The CDR3 is 12 amino acids. DNA for the CDR3: TGTGCCACCCACGTTACCTACAATGAGCAGTTCTTC. Translating gives CATHVTYNEQFF.

A few counts support this clonotype. The chain combines TRBV18 with TRBJ2-5; 13 nucleotides agree with TRBD2. This CDR3 spans 15 amino acids. The junction had 3 bases not matched to a gene; V was cut back by 6 bases and J by 2 bases. Germline V gene sequence: CDR1 KGHSH, CDR2 LQKENI. The CDR3 sequence is CASSGTSGVQETQYF. CDR3 sequence (DNA): TGTGCCAGCTCCGGGACTAGCGGGGTACAAGAGACCCAGTACTTC.

This clonotype was counted a few times. J is TRBJ2-2 and V is TRBV24-1; a possible D gene is TRBD2 (5 bases). V lost 10 bases and J lost 1, with 6 bases in between. CDR1 is KGHDR, CDR2 SFDVKD, per germline. This CDR3 is built from 12 residues. CDR3 sequence: CATRENTGELFF. Here the CDR3 DNA reads TGTGCCACTCGGGAGAACACCGGGGAGCTGTTTTTT.

This clonotype was found many times. V gene TRBV29-1 combines with J gene TRBJ1-2; maybe TRBD1 (6 bases). The V end was cut by 2 bases, the J end by 3 bases, with 16 bases between. Germline CDR1 reads SQVTM; CDR2 reads ANQGSEA. This CDR3 region has 15 residues. The CDR3 region has the DNA TGCAGCGTTGAAAACAGGGCGGGGAAGGACTATGGCTACACCTTC. Encoded protein: CSVENRAGKDYGYTF.